This T cell receptor beta chain is from a study of T cells in Graves' hyperthyroidism and ophthalmopathy. RNA transcripts were the template for amplifying TCR beta CDR3 regions. An initial round of RT-PCR targeting the TCR CDR3 relied on the HTBI primer set. TCRdb itself ran the multiplex PCR reads through MiXCR, one entry per CDR3 protein. Among about 610,000 distinct CDR3 sequences listed, 40% to 55% were seen once. What was sequenced was peripheral blood or thyroid tissue (not recorded which). The clonotype originates from a woman aged 18-29 years with Graves' hyperthyroidism.

In DNA form, the CDR3 reads TGTGCCAGCAGGCCCCGGGACGAAAGCTCCTACGAGCAGTACTTC. It specifies CASRPRDESSYEQYF. The V and J genes are TRBV6-5 and TRBJ2-7; D is possibly TRBD1 or TRBD2 (5 bases each). This CDR3 has 15 residues. V lost 6 bases and J 0 bases, leaving 15 bases between the germline ends. Germline V gene sequence: CDR1 MNHEY, CDR2 SVGAGI.